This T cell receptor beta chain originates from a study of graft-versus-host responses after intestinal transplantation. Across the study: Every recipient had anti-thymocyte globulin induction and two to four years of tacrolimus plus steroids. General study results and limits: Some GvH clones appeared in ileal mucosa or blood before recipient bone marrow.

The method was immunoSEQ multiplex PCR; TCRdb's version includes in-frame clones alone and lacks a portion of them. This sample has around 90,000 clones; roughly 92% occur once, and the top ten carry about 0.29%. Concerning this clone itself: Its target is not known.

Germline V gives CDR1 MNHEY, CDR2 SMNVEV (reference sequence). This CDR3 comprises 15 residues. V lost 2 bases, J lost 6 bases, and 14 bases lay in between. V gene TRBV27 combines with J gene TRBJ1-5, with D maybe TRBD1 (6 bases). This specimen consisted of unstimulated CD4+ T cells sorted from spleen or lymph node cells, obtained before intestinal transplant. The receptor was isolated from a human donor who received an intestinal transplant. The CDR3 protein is CASSLAGVEGQPQHF. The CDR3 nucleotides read TGTGCCAGCAGTTTAGCAGGGGTGGAGGGTCAGCCCCAGCATTTT.